These 16 T cell receptor beta chains originate from one sample sequenced in a study of resident and recirculating memory T cells in vitiligo. Sequencing was performed with immunoSEQ multiplex PCR; in TCRdb, only in-frame clones are kept and a portion is missing. The sample consists of 40,000 to 50,000 clones, around nine tenths of them appearing once. Sequenced sample: blood. The receptors come from a male donor with vitiligo.

The chain couples TRBV4-3 to TRBJ1-3; 7 nucleotides match TRBD1. Germline CDR1 reads LGHNA; CDR2 reads YSLEER. With 4 bases clipped from V and 4 bases from J, the junction kept 13 bases outside the gene matches. This CDR3 region has 17 residues. The CDR3 sequence: CASSRLTGKESGNTIYF. The CDR3 coding sequence is TGCGCCAGCAGCCGATTGACAGGGAAAGAATCAGGAAACACCATATATTTT.

The CDR3 nucleotides are TGCGCCAGCAGCAGGCAGGGGAACACTGAAGCTTTCTTT. Its protein product is CASSRQGNTEAFF. This chain uses TRBV5-1 with TRBJ1-1; D might be TRBD1 (5 bases). This CDR3 spans 13 amino acids. V lost 4 bases and J lost 1, with 8 bases in between. CDR1 and CDR2 (germline): SGHRS, YFSETQ.

The V call is TRBV5-1, the J call TRBJ2-1; TRBD2 aligns across 14 bases. Trimming cost V 5 bases and J 3 bases; bases outside gene matches: 7. CDR3 size: 17 residues. Germline CDR1 SGHRS, CDR2 YFSETQ. The DNA of the CDR3 is TGCGCCAGCAGACCTACTGGGACTAGCGGGGGCTACAATGAGCAGTTCTTC. This translates into CASRPTGTSGGYNEQFF.

The chain joins TRBV30 to TRBJ1-2; 7 nucleotides match TRBD1. V was clipped by 0 bases and J by 6 bases; unmatched bases: 1. CDR1 is GTSNPN, CDR2 SVGIG, per germline (reference sequence). The CDR3 sequence is 12 residues long. The CDR3 region has the DNA TGTGCCTGGAGTGTACAGGGGAATGGCTACACCTTC. Its translation is CAWSVQGNGYTF.

J is TRBJ1-5 and V is TRBV23-1; 10 nucleotides match TRBD1. TRBV23-1 counts as an open reading frame of uncertain function. This CDR3 is built from 14 residues. V lost 3 bases, J lost 8 bases, and 4 bases stayed unmatched. CDR3 loop: CASSHEDRGEPQHF. CDR3 sequence (DNA): TGCGCCAGCAGTCATGAGGACAGGGGGGAGCCCCAGCATTTT.

V is TRBV5-6 and J is TRBJ2-7, with D possibly being TRBD2 (6 bases). Germline loops: CDR1 SGHDT, CDR2 YYEEEE. This CDR3 is 13 amino acids long. V lost 4 bases and J 3 bases, leaving 11 bases between the germline ends. The CDR3 reads CASSPVGGYEQYF. CDR3 bases: TGTGCCAGCAGCCCCGTGGGGGGCTACGAGCAGTACTTC.

The chain employs TRBV6-1 and TRBJ1-3; D might be TRBD1 (5 bases). Trimming shortened V by 9 bases and J by 0 bases, and 15 bases separated the two germline ends. Germline CDR1 reads MNHNS; CDR2 reads SASEGT. The CDR3 has 15 residues. The CDR3 coding sequence is TGTGCCAGTAAACCACAGGATTACTCTGGAAACACCATATATTTT. It translates to CASKPQDYSGNTIYF.

The chain has TRBV5-6 and TRBJ1-5, with D unresolved. V lost 1 base, J lost 4 bases, and 9 bases lay in between. The CDR3 consists of 14 residues. Germline CDR1 is SGHDT and CDR2 is YYEEEE. CDR3 in DNA: TGTGCCAGCAGCTTGTACAGCCCTAATCAGCCCCAGCATTTT. Its translation: CASSLYSPNQPQHF.

The chain joins TRBV29-1 to TRBJ2-1; D uncertain. The CDR3 loop spans 14 amino acids. The V end was cut by 0 bases, the J end by 2 bases, with 8 bases between. Germline lookup yields CDR1 SQVTM and CDR2 ANQGSEA. This chain's CDR3 is CSVEDMRTYNEQFF. The CDR3 DNA is TGCAGCGTTGAAGATATGAGAACCTACAATGAGCAGTTCTTC.

This chain joins TRBV27 and TRBJ1-2, with D perhaps matching TRBD1 (6 bases). CDR1 and CDR2 from the germline V gene are MNHEY and SMNVEV (reference sequence). V shed 7 bases and J shed 2 bases, with 14 bases lying between them. The CDR3 runs 14 residues. CDR3 sequence: CASTALGANYGYTF. In DNA form, the CDR3 reads TGTGCCAGCACGGCGCTGGGGGCGAACTATGGCTACACCTTC.

The V and J genes are TRBV7-9 and TRBJ2-3, with D perhaps TRBD1 (6 bases). V was pared by 4 bases and J by 4 bases, with 12 bases between. Germline lookup yields CDR1 SEHNR and CDR2 FQNEAQ (reference sequence). The CDR3 spans 14 residues. CDR3 sequence reads: CASSSSGHPDTQYF. In DNA, the CDR3 is TGTGCCAGCAGCTCCTCGGGACACCCAGATACGCAGTATTTT.

The chain recombines TRBV6-6 with TRBJ2-5; 7 bases are shared with TRBD1. CDR1 and CDR2 from the germline V gene are MNHNY and SVGAGI (reference sequence). This CDR3 region has 13 residues. J gave up 4 bases and V 8 bases, and 7 bases lay outside the gene matches. The CDR3 loop reads CASVLTGSETQYF. CDR3 coding DNA: TGTGCCAGCGTATTGACAGGGTCAGAGACCCAGTACTTC.

The chain couples TRBV30 to TRBJ1-5; D uncertain. Germline-derived CDR1 and CDR2 are GTSNPN and SVGIG (reference sequence). The CDR3 contains 14 residues. Trimming removed 2 bases at V and 4 bases at J, with 12 bases between. CDR3 bases: TGTGCCTGGAGTAGATCGACGGGGAATCAGCCCCAGCATTTT. Translated, it gives CAWSRSTGNQPQHF.

The CDR3 sequence: CAWSVAGMNTEAFF. In DNA form, the CDR3 reads TGTGCCTGGAGTGTGGCAGGGATGAACACTGAAGCTTTCTTT. The chain carries TRBV30 and TRBJ1-1, with TRBD1 as a possible D gene (5 bases). Trimming removed 0 bases from V and 0 bases from J, with 8 bases in between. This CDR3 comprises 14 residues. Germline CDR1 and CDR2: GTSNPN and SVGIG (reference sequence).

The chain links TRBV7-8 to TRBJ1-5; no definite D call. The CDR3 spans 17 residues. CDR1 is SGHVS and CDR2 is FQNEAQ in the germline V gene. Trimming took 3 bases from V and 3 from J, leaving 18 bases between them. As DNA, the CDR3 is TGTGCCAGCAGCTTGGGGAGAATACAGCCTCCCAATCAGCCCCAGCATTTT. It encodes CASSLGRIQPPNQPQHF.

The rearrangement joins TRBV19 to TRBJ2-1; 10 nucleotides line up with TRBD2. CDR3 length: 16 amino acids. Germline assignment: CDR1 LNHDA and CDR2 SQIVND (reference sequence). The J segment lost 7 bases and the V segment lost 11 bases, leaving 17 bases of the junction unmatched. The chain's CDR3 is CASRLLAGGPENEQFF. The CDR3 nucleotides read TGTGCCTCCCGACTCTTAGCGGGGGGCCCTGAGAATGAGCAGTTCTTC.